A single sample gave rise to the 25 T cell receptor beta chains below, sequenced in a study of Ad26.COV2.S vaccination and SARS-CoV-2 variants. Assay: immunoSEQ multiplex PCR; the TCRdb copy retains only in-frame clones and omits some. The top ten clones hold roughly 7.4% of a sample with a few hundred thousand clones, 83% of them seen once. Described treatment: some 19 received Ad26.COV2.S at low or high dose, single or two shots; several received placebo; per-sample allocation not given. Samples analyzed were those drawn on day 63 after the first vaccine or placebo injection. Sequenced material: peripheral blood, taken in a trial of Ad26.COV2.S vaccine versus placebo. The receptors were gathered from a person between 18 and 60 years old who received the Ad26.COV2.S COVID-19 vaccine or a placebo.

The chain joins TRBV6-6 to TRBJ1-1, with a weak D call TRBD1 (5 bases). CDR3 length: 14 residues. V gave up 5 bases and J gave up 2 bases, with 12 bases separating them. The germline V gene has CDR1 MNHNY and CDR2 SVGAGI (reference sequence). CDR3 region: CASSAGTANTEAFF. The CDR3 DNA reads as TGTGCCAGCAGTGCCGGGACCGCTAACACTGAAGCTTTCTTT.

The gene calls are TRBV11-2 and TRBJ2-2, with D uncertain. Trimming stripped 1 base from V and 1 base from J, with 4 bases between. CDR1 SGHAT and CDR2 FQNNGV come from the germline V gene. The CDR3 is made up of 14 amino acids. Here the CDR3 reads CASSLGGNTGELFF. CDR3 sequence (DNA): TGTGCCAGCAGCTTAGGAGGGAACACCGGGGAGCTGTTTTTT.

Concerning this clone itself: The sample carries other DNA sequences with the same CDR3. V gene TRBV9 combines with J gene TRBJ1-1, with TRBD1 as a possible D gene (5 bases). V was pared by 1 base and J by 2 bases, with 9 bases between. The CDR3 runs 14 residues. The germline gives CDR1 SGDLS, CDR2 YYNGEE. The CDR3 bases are TGTGCCAGCAGCGTATCGGGGGGAAACACTGAAGCTTTCTTT. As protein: CASSVSGGNTEAFF.

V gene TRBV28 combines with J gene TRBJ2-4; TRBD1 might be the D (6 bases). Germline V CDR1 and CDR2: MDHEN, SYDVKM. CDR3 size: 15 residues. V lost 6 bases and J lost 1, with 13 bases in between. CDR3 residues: CASRSPQGAKNIQYF. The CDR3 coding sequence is TGTGCCAGCAGATCACCTCAGGGGGCCAAAAACATTCAGTACTTC. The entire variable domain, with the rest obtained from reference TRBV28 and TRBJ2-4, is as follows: DVKVTQSSRYLVKRTGEKVFLECVQDMDHENMFWYRQDPGLGLRLIYFSYDVKMKEKGDIPEGYSVSREKKERFSLILESASTNQTSMYLCASRSPQGAKNIQYFGAGTRLSVL.

Here the CDR3 reads CASSASGGTGELFF. CDR3 nucleotides: TGTGCCAGCAGTGCCTCAGGGGGAACCGGGGAGCTGTTTTTT. The rearrangement links TRBV25-1 to TRBJ2-2, with 7 bases fitting TRBD1. The CDR3 is 14 residues long. V was pared by 4 bases and J by 5 bases, with 4 bases of the junction left unmatched. Germline values: CDR1 MGHDK, CDR2 SYGVNS.

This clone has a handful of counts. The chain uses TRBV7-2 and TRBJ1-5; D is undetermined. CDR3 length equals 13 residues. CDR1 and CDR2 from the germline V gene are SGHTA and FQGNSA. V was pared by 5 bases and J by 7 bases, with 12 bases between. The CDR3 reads CASSLRRGQPQHF. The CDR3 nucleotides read TGTGCCAGCAGCCTGCGGAGAGGGCAGCCCCAGCATTTT.

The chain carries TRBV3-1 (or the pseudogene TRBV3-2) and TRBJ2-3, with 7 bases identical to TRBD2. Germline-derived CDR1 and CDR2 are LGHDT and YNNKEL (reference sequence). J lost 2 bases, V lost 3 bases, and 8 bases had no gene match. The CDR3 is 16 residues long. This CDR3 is CASSHEESGNTDTQYF. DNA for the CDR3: TGTGCCAGCAGCCATGAAGAGAGCGGGAACACAGATACGCAGTATTTT.

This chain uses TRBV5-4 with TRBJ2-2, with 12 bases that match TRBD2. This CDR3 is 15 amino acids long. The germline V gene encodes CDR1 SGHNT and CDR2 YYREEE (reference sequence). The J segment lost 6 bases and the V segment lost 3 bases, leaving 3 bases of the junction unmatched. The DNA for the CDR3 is TGTGCCAGCAGCTCTAGCGGGAGGGCCGCCGGGGAGCTGTTTTTT. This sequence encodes CASSSSGRAAGELFF.

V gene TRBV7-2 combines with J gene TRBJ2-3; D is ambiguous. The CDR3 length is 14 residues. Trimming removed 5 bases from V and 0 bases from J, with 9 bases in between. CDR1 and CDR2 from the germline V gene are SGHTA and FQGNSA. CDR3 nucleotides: TGTGCCAGCAGCCTTGGGTGGAGCACAGATACGCAGTATTTT. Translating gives CASSLGWSTDTQYF.

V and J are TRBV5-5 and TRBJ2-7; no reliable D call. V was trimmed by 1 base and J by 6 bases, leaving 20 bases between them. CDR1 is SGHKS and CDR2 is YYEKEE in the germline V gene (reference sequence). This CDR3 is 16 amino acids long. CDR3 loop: CASSLLSWPVSTEQYF. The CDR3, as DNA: TGTGCCAGCAGCTTGCTCTCCTGGCCGGTATCTACCGAGCAGTACTTC.

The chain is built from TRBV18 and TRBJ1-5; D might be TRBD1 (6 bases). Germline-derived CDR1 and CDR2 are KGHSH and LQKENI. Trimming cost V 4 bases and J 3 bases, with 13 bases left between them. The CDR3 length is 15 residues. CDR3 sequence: CASSHSSGANQPQHF. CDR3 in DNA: TGTGCCAGCTCACACTCGTCGGGGGCCAATCAGCCCCAGCATTTT.

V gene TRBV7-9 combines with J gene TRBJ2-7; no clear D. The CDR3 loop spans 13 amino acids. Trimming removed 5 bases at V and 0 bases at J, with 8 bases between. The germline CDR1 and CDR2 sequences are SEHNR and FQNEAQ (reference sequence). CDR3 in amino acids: CASSPPSSYEQYF. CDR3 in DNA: TGTGCCAGCAGCCCGCCGTCCTCCTACGAGCAGTACTTC.

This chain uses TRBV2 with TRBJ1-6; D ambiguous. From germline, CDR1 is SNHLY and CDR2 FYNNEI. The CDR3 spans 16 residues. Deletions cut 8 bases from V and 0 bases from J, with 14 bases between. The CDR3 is CASRGWGSSYNSPLHF. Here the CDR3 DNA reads TGTGCCAGCCGAGGGTGGGGAAGCTCCTATAATTCACCCCTCCACTTT.

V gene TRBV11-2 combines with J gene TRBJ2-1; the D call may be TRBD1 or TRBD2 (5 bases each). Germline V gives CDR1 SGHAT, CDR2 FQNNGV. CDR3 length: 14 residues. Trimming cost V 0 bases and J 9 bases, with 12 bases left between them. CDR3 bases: TGTGCCAGCAGCTTAGATCGGATCGGGACTGAGCAGTTCTTC. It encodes CASSLDRIGTEQFF.

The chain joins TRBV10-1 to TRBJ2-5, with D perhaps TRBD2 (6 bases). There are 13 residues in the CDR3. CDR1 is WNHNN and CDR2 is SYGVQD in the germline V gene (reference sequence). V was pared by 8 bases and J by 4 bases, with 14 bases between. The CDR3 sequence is CASARGLRETQYF. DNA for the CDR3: TGCGCCAGCGCGCGGGGCCTGAGAGAGACCCAGTACTTC.

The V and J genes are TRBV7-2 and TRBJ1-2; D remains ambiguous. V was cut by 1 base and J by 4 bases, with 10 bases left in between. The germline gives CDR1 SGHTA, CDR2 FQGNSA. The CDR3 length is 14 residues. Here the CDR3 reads CASSLGASLYGYTF. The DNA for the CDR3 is TGTGCCAGCAGCTTAGGGGCCAGTCTCTATGGCTACACCTTC.

CDR3 nucleotide sequence: TGTGCCATCAGTGAAGGGACTAGCGGGGGGCTAGCGAACACCGGGGAGCTGTTTTTT. Translated, it gives CAISEGTSGGLANTGELFF. The V call is TRBV10-3, the J call TRBJ2-2; TRBD2 agrees at 15 bases. Trimming at V came to 3 bases and at J to 0 bases, leaving 5 bases not matched to a gene. The CDR3 has 19 residues. The germline V gene has CDR1 ENHRY and CDR2 SYGVKD.

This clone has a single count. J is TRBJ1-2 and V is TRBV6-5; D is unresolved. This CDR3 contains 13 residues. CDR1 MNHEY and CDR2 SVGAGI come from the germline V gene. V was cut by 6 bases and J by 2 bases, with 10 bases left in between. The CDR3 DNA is TGTGCCAGCAGCCTTAGGGAGAACTATGGCTACACCTTC. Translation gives CASSLRENYGYTF.

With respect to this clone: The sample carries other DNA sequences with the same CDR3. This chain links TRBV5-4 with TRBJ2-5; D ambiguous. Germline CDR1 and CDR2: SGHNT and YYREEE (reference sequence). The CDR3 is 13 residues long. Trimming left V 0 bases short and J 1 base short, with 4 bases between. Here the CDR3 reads CASSLGLQETQYF. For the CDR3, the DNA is TGTGCCAGCAGCTTGGGACTCCAAGAGACCCAGTACTTC.

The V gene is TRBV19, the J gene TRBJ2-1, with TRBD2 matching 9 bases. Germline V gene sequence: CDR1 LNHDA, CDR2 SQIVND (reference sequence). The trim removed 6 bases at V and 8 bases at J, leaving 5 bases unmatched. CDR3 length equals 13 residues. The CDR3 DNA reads TGTGCCAGTAGGGGCGGGAGGGGAGATGAGCAGTTCTTC. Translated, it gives CASRGGRGDEQFF.

Written as DNA, the CDR3 is TGCGCCAGCAGCTTGGGACAGGGAACGACTTCGTTCTTC. Translating it yields CASSLGQGTTSFF. The rearrangement uses TRBV5-1 and TRBJ2-1, with TRBD1 matching over 7 bases. The CDR3 has 13 amino acids. Trimming at V came to 0 bases and at J to 15 bases, leaving 9 bases not matched to a gene. From germline, CDR1 is SGHRS and CDR2 YFSETQ.

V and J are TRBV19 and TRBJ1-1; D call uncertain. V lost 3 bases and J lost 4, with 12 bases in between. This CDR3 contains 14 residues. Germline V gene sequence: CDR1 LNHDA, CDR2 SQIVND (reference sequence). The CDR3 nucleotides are TGTGCCAGTAGTATGCCCTATAGGCTCACTGAAGCTTTCTTT. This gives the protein CASSMPYRLTEAFF.

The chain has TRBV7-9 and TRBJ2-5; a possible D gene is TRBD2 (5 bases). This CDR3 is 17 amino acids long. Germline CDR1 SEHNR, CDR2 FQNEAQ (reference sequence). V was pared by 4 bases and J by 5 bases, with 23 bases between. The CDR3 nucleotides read TGTGCCAGCAGCTCAATCCTCGAAAACGGGGAATTGGAGACCCAGTACTTC. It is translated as CASSSILENGELETQYF.

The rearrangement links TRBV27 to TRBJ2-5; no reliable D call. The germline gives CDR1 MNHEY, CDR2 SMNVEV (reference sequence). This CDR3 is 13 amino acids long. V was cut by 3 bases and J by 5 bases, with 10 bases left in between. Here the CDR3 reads CASSFRGRETQYF. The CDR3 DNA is TGTGCCAGCAGTTTCCGTGGCAGGGAGACCCAGTACTTC.

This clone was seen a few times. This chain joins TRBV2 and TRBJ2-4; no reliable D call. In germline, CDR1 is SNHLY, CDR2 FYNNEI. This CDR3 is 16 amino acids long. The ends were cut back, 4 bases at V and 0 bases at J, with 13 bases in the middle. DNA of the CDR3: TGTGCCAGCAGTGTGTTACATTTAATAGCCAAAAACATTCAGTACTTC. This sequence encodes CASSVLHLIAKNIQYF. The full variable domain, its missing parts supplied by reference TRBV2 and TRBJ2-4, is EPEVTQTPSHQVTQMGQEVILRCVPISNHLYFYWYRQILGQKVEFLVSFYNNEISEKSEIFDDQFSVERPDGSNFTLKIRSTKLEDSAMYFCASSVLHLIAKNIQYFGAGTRLSVL.